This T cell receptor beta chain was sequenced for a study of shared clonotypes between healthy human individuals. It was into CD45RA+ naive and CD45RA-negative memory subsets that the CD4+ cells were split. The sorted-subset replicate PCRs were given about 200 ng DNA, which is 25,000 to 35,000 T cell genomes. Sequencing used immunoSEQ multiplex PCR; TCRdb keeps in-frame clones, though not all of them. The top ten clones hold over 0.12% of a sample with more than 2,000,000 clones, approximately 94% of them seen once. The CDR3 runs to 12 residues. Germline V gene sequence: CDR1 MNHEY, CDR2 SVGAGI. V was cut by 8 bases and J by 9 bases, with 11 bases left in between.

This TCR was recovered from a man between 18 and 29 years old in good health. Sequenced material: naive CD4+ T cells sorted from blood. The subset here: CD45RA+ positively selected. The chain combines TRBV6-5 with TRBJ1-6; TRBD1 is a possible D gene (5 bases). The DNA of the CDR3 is TGTGCCAGCGGGCCGAGGGGTTCACCCCTCCACTTT. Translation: CASGPRGSPLHF.